Shown below are 25 T cell receptor beta chains from a single sample sequenced in a study of metastatic and nonmetastatic thyroid tumors. None of the patients had undergone any treatment ahead of thyroid surgery. Using MiXCR, TCRdb reanalyzed the PCR reads. The table lists approximately 31,000 clones, approximately 19% of them singletons. Material: blood. Receptors were obtained from a female donor with papillary thyroid cancer or a benign thyroid nodule (not recorded which). Some clones in this sample may be carry-over from other donors' samples.

The table lists this clone with many counts. A much larger clone differs by one base, so this may be a read error. This chain links TRBV7-9 with TRBJ1-1; a possible D gene is TRBD1 (6 bases). This CDR3 is built from 12 residues. Trimming took 5 bases from V and 4 from J, leaving 8 bases between them. Germline V gene sequence: CDR1 SEHNR, CDR2 FQNEAQ (reference sequence). The DNA for the CDR3 is TGTGCCAGCAGCCCGGACAGCACTGAAGCTTTCTTT. As protein: CASSPDSTEAFF.

There are many counts of this clone. The rearrangement uses TRBV6-1 and TRBJ2-5; 13 bases line up with TRBD2. Germline CDR1 is MNHNS and CDR2 is SASEGT. The junction had 5 bases not matched to a gene; V was cut back by 7 bases and J by 6 bases. CDR3 length: 14 amino acids. The CDR3 sequence is CASIGLAGVQTQYF. The CDR3 DNA reads TGTGCCAGCATTGGACTAGCGGGGGTCCAGACCCAGTACTTC.

This clone was picked up many times. V is TRBV20-1 and J is TRBJ2-3; 7 nucleotides agree with TRBD1. V dropped 0 bases and J dropped 6; count of bases not matched to a gene: 9. In germline, CDR1 is DFQATT, CDR2 SNEGSKA (reference sequence). The CDR3 is 15 amino acids. This CDR3 is CSARDPGQNMDTQYF. The DNA of the CDR3 is TGCAGTGCTAGAGACCCGGGACAGAACATGGATACGCAGTATTTT.

In its sample, this clone was seen many times. The chain links TRBV9 to TRBJ1-2; no definite D call. In germline, CDR1 is SGDLS, CDR2 YYNGEE. The CDR3 length is 12 residues. Trimming removed 6 bases from V and 2 bases from J, with 8 bases in between. CDR3 bases: TGTGCCAGCATTTCCGAGAACTATGGCTACACCTTC. It is translated as CASISENYGYTF.

This clone was counted ten times or more. The rearrangement joins TRBV27 to TRBJ1-2; tentative D call: TRBD1 (6 bases). Germline V gives CDR1 MNHEY, CDR2 SMNVEV (reference sequence). The CDR3 length is 14 residues. The V gene lost 0 bases and the J gene lost 6 bases, with 11 bases spanning the gap. CDR3 DNA sequence: TGTGCCAGCAGTTTATCAGGCAGGGACAATGGCTACACCTTC. It specifies CASSLSGRDNGYTF.

This clone qualifies as medium-sized (0.01 to 0.1%). V usage is TRBV6-2 or TRBV6-3 and J usage is TRBJ2-7; D gene uncertain. The CDR3 has 14 amino acids. Germline-derived CDR1 and CDR2 are MNHEY and SVGEGT. V gave up 6 bases and J gave up 1 base, with 13 bases separating them. The CDR3 here is CASSQDAPSYEQYF. The CDR3 DNA reads as TGTGCCAGCAGCCAAGACGCACCGTCCTACGAGCAGTACTTC.

The V gene is TRBV7-8, the J gene TRBJ2-1; 9 bases agree with TRBD2. Germline assignment: CDR1 SGHVS and CDR2 FQNEAQ. The CDR3 loop spans 15 amino acids. V was pared by 1 base and J by 7 bases, with 5 bases of the junction left unmatched. The CDR3 region is CASSLEAGGRNEQFF. For the CDR3, the DNA is TGTGCCAGCAGCTTAGAGGCGGGGGGGCGTAATGAGCAGTTCTTC. Full variable domain (rest looked up from reference TRBV7-8 and TRBJ2-1): GAGVSQSPRYKVAKRGQDVALRCDPISGHVSLFWYQQALGQGPEFLTYFQNEAQLDKSGLPSDRFFAERPEGSVSTLKIQRTQQEDSAVYLCASSLEAGGRNEQFFGPGTRLTVL.

This clone has a count of ten or more. J is TRBJ2-7 and V is TRBV7-3; 8 bases fit TRBD1. In germline, CDR1 is SGHTA, CDR2 FQGTGA. CDR3 size: 14 residues. V was pared by 4 bases and J by 2 bases, with 4 bases of the junction left unmatched. The CDR3 sequence: CASSYGQGPYEQYF. The DNA of the CDR3 is TGTGCCAGCAGCTATGGACAGGGCCCCTACGAGCAGTACTTC.

This clone is medium-sized by share. The chain carries TRBV6-1 and TRBJ2-1; 13 bases agree with TRBD2. Looked up from germline, CDR1 is MNHNS and CDR2 is SASEGT. The CDR3 has 17 amino acids. The trim removed 5 bases at V and 6 bases at J, leaving 10 bases unmatched. CDR3 nucleotide sequence: TGTGCCAGCAGTAAGGGACTAGCGGGGCATCTTAGCAATGAGCAGTTCTTC. Translation: CASSKGLAGHLSNEQFF.

In its sample, this clone was seen many times. The chain recombines TRBV24-1 with TRBJ2-4; TRBD1 is a possible D gene (6 bases). Germline V lookup: CDR1 KGHDR, CDR2 SFDVKD. Trimming shortened V by 2 bases and J by 1 base, and 11 bases separated the two germline ends. CDR3 size: 16 residues. CDR3 protein: CATSDSQGPAKNIQYF. In DNA, the CDR3 is TGTGCCACCAGTGATTCCCAGGGGCCTGCCAAAAACATTCAGTACTTC.

In this sample, this clone turned up many times. V usage is TRBV12-3 or TRBV12-4 and J usage is TRBJ2-2, with 11 bases identical to TRBD1. Trimming at V came to 7 bases and at J to 7 bases, leaving 8 bases not matched to a gene. This CDR3 is 15 amino acids long. The CDR3 bases are TGTGCCAGCACTGCGGGACAGGGGGTAGTCGGGGAGCTGTTTTTT. This codes for CASTAGQGVVGELFF.

The rearrangement links TRBV27 to TRBJ1-1; no firm D call. The CDR3 sequence is 14 residues long. Trimming took off 10 bases at V and 4 bases at J, with 19 bases between the two ends. The germline gives CDR1 MNHEY, CDR2 SMNVEV (reference sequence). As DNA, the CDR3 is TGTGCCACCCGTCTCAACGTCCTGGCCACTGAAGCTTTCTTT. It yields the protein CATRLNVLATEAFF.

This clone was detected ten times or more. This rearrangement joins TRBV6-2 or TRBV6-3 to TRBJ1-5; no clear D gene. Between the trimmed V and J ends, which lost 7 bases and 1 base, there was a span of 14 bases. CDR1 and CDR2 (germline): MNHEY, SVGEGT. The CDR3 contains 15 residues. The CDR3 spells CASKGSGGSNQPQHF. The CDR3 DNA follows: TGTGCCAGCAAAGGCAGCGGCGGAAGCAATCAGCCCCAGCATTTT.

This clone was picked up many times. The J gene is TRBJ2-7, the V gene TRBV6-5; 8 nucleotides align to TRBD1. The ends lost 3 bases at V and 5 bases at J; junction bases unmatched: 6. The CDR3 extends over 14 amino acids. Germline values: CDR1 MNHEY, CDR2 SVGAGI. The CDR3 nucleotides read TGTGCCAGCAGTTATGCCAGGGGGCCCCACGAGCAGTACTTC. It encodes CASSYARGPHEQYF.

This clone was detected ten times or more. The V and J genes are TRBV11-3 and TRBJ2-1; TRBD2 matches 12 bases. Germline V gene data show CDR1 as SGHNT and CDR2 as YENEEA. This CDR3 contains 15 residues. V gave up 5 bases and J gave up 7 bases; unmatched junction bases: 6. The CDR3 loop reads CASSPGGTSGNEQFF. CDR3 nucleotides: TGTGCCAGCAGCCCAGGGGGGACTAGCGGGAATGAGCAGTTCTTC.

By sample fraction, this clone is large. The gene calls are TRBV27 and TRBJ1-5; D uncertain. The germline V gene encodes CDR1 MNHEY and CDR2 SMNVEV (reference sequence). With 6 bases removed from V and 1 base from J, the gap between germline ends came to 13 bases. The CDR3 consists of 15 residues. The CDR3 loop is CASRPLGSSNQPQHF. The DNA of the CDR3 is TGTGCCAGCAGACCTCTGGGGTCGAGCAATCAGCCCCAGCATTTT.

The rearrangement links TRBV15 to TRBJ2-2; the D is unclear. CDR1 and CDR2 from the germline V gene are LNHNV and YYDKDF (reference sequence). The CDR3 length is 13 residues. V was cut by 7 bases and J by 0 bases, with 6 bases left in between. In DNA, the CDR3 is TGTGCCACCACTGAGACGAACACCGGGGAGCTGTTTTTT. It is translated as CATTETNTGELFF.

The V gene is TRBV10-3, the J gene TRBJ1-4, with D hard to call. This CDR3 is 13 amino acids long. Trimming pared 10 bases from V and 5 bases from J, leaving 14 bases between. Germline V gene data show CDR1 as ENHRY and CDR2 as SYGVKD. The CDR3 bases are TGTGCCACAAGGACGGATCAAAATGAAAAACTGTTTTTT. This translates into CATRTDQNEKLFF.

This clone was detected many times. The chain carries TRBV6-1 and TRBJ1-1, with D perhaps TRBD1 (6 bases). Germline values: CDR1 MNHNS, CDR2 SASEGT. This CDR3 region has 14 residues. V lost 5 bases to trimming and J lost 6 bases, with 16 bases between them. The CDR3 region is CASSPHREIPEAFF. The CDR3 coding sequence is TGTGCCAGCAGTCCACACAGGGAAATCCCTGAAGCTTTCTTT.

This clone was detected a few times. This chain links TRBV3-1 with TRBJ2-1, with 8 bases that match TRBD2. V lost 4 bases, J lost 9 bases, and 8 bases stayed unmatched. Germline CDR1 is LGHDT and CDR2 is YNNKEL (reference sequence). The CDR3 runs to 14 residues. The CDR3 sequence is CASSLTSAGGEQFF. In DNA form, the CDR3 reads TGTGCCAGCAGCCTGACTAGCGCGGGGGGTGAGCAGTTCTTC.

At least ten counts were recorded for this clone. The junction and the germline gene differ at one end; a read error may be behind it. The rearrangement links TRBV29-1 to TRBJ2-1; 10 nucleotides line up with TRBD2. The V gene's germline CDR1 is SQVTM and CDR2 ANQGSEA. CDR3 length: 15 residues. The CDR3 DNA reads as TGCAGCGTTGACGTAGCGGGGGGCTCCCACAATGAGCAGTTCTTC. Protein: CSVDVAGGSHNEQFF.

This clone was counted many times. The V gene is TRBV4-3, the J gene TRBJ2-5; 9 nucleotides line up with TRBD2. This CDR3 comprises 16 residues. V lost 1 base to trimming and J lost 1 base; unmatched junction nucleotides: 4. Germline CDR1 LGHNA, CDR2 YSLEER. CDR3 sequence (DNA): TGCGCCAGCAGCCAAGTTAGAGCGGGGGGCCAAGAGACCCAGTACTTC. This codes for CASSQVRAGGQETQYF.

In its sample, this clone was seen many times. The chain couples TRBV6-2 or TRBV6-3 to TRBJ1-4; D may be TRBD1 (6 bases). The ends were cut back, 4 bases at V and 0 bases at J, with 12 bases in the middle. CDR1 is MNHEY, CDR2 SVGEGT, per germline. The CDR3 totals 16 residues. The CDR3 DNA reads as TGTGCCAGCAGTTCCCAACAGGGACCAACTAATGAAAAACTGTTTTTT. It translates to CASSSQQGPTNEKLFF.

By proportion, this clone is medium-sized. The rearrangement joins TRBV6-1 to TRBJ2-2; D may be TRBD2 (5 bases). The germline V gene encodes CDR1 MNHNS and CDR2 SASEGT. CDR3 size: 15 residues. V was trimmed by 6 bases and J by 0 bases, leaving 11 bases between them. DNA for the CDR3: TGTGCCAGCAGACTAGAATTATCGAACACCGGGGAGCTGTTTTTT. This translates into CASRLELSNTGELFF.

The chain uses TRBV6-2 or TRBV6-3 and TRBJ1-2, with TRBD1 matching 7 bases. With V trimmed by 5 bases and J by 0 bases, 3 bases remained unmatched. Germline CDR1 is MNHEY and CDR2 is SVGEGT. CDR3 length equals 14 residues. This chain's CDR3 is CASSMGTANYGYTF. The CDR3 region has the DNA TGTGCCAGCAGTATGGGGACAGCTAACTATGGCTACACCTTC.